A selection of T cell receptor beta chains follows, all from one sample in a study of T cells in localized non-small cell lung cancer. Profiling relied on immunoSEQ multiplex PCR, and the TCRdb table lists in-frame clones only, not all of them. The table records roughly 40,000 clones, about four fifths of them present only once. Sequenced material: peripheral blood mononuclear cells, taken before any cancer treatment. These receptors were taken from a male donor aged 60 or older with stage II lung adenocarcinoma. Both conserved end residues are part of each CDR3. The D gene is left open where the match is weak. Not all rows give a size; the values are once, few, many and, for expanded clones, a class.

j_gene: TRBJ1-5; v_gene: TRBV28; abundance: few; len: 15; d_gene: -; CDR3nt: TGTGCCAGCAGTTATCAGGGATCACATAATCAGCCCCAGCATTTT; CDR3aa: CASSYQGSHNQPQHF
j_gene: TRBJ2-7; v_gene: TRBV6-1; abundance: few; len: 11; d_gene: -; CDR3nt: TGTGCCTGGCACAGGGTGTACGAGCAGTACTTC; CDR3aa: CAWHRVYEQYF
j_gene: TRBJ1-2; v_gene: TRBV4-1; abundance: -; len: 14; d_gene: -; CDR3nt: TGCGCCAGCAGCCAAGATCGGGCAGGCTATGGCTACACCTTC; CDR3aa: CASSQDRAGYGYTF
j_gene: TRBJ2-2; v_gene: TRBV7-9; abundance: few; len: 15; d_gene: TRBD2; CDR3nt: TGTGCCAGCAGCTGGACTAGCGGGGTCACCGGGGAGCTGTTTTTT; CDR3aa: CASSWTSGVTGELFF
j_gene: TRBJ2-6; v_gene: TRBV5-6; abundance: -; len: 16; d_gene: -; CDR3nt: TGTGCCAGCAGCTTGGGCAGGGCTTCTGGGGCCAACGTCCTGACTTTC; CDR3aa: CASSLGRASGANVLTF
j_gene: TRBJ2-1; v_gene: TRBV2; abundance: -; len: 10; d_gene: -; CDR3nt: TGTGCCTCGGCCGACAATGAGCAGTTCTTC; CDR3aa: CASADNEQFF
j_gene: TRBJ2-7; v_gene: TRBV13; abundance: once; len: 12; d_gene: -; CDR3nt: TGTGCCAGCAGCTTAGAGGGGGACGAGCAGTACTTC; CDR3aa: CASSLEGDEQYF
j_gene: TRBJ2-6; v_gene: TRBV5-1; abundance: few; len: 15; d_gene: -; CDR3nt: TGCGCCAGCAGCATGAAGGTCTCTGGGGCCAACGTCCTGACTTTC; CDR3aa: CASSMKVSGANVLTF
j_gene: TRBJ2-5; v_gene: TRBV10-3; abundance: -; len: 16; d_gene: -; CDR3nt: TGTGCCATCAGTGAGACCCCGGAGGGCCCCGTGGGGGAGCAGTACTTC; CDR3aa: CAISETPEGPVGEQYF
j_gene: TRBJ1-3; v_gene: TRBV6-6; abundance: -; len: 15; d_gene: -; CDR3nt: TGTGCCAGCGTACTCGGGGACCCCTCTGGAAACACCATATATTTT; CDR3aa: CASVLGDPSGNTIYF
j_gene: TRBJ1-1; v_gene: TRBV6-5; abundance: few; len: 15; d_gene: -; CDR3nt: TGTGCCAGCAGTTACACGGACTCTCTGAACACTGAAGCTTTCTTT; CDR3aa: CASSYTDSLNTEAFF
j_gene: TRBJ1-2; v_gene: TRBV19; abundance: -; len: 13; d_gene: -; CDR3nt: TGTGCCAGTAGTATGGGGCAGCTCTATGGCTACACCTTC; CDR3aa: CASSMGQLYGYTF
j_gene: TRBJ2-3; v_gene: TRBV6-5; abundance: -; len: 15; d_gene: -; CDR3nt: TGTGCCAGCAGTTTGAGATCCCGTAGCACAGATACGCAGTATTTT; CDR3aa: CASSLRSRSTDTQYF
j_gene: TRBJ2-2; v_gene: TRBV14; abundance: -; len: 14; d_gene: -; CDR3nt: TGTGCCAGCAGCCTCCGGCCCCGCGCCGGGGAGCTGTTTTTT; CDR3aa: CASSLRPRAGELFF
j_gene: TRBJ2-1; v_gene: TRBV5-1; abundance: -; len: 15; d_gene: -; CDR3nt: TGCGCCAGCAGCTTGGACTCGGCTTCCTACAATGAGCAGTTCTTC; CDR3aa: CASSLDSASYNEQFF
j_gene: TRBJ1-4; v_gene: TRBV7-2; abundance: -; len: 13; d_gene: TRBD1; CDR3nt: TGTGCCAGCAGCTTTGGAACGGGGGACAGGGAATCTTTT; CDR3aa: CASSFGTGDRESF
j_gene: TRBJ2-7; v_gene: TRBV7-9; abundance: -; len: 15; d_gene: -; CDR3nt: TGTGCCAGTCACGACGGGGGCCAGAATGTCTACGAGCAGTACTTC; CDR3aa: CASHDGGQNVYEQYF
j_gene: TRBJ2-7; v_gene: TRBV5-6; abundance: -; len: 15; d_gene: TRBD2; CDR3nt: TGTGCCAGCAGCTCCCTGTCTGCTAGCGGCTACGAGCAGTACTTC; CDR3aa: CASSSLSASGYEQYF
j_gene: TRBJ2-3; v_gene: TRBV6-5; abundance: -; len: 14; d_gene: TRBD2; CDR3nt: TGTGCCAGCAGTCCCGGGGGGGCCACAGATACGCAGTATTTT; CDR3aa: CASSPGGATDTQYF
j_gene: TRBJ2-1; v_gene: TRBV19; abundance: once; len: 12; d_gene: -; CDR3nt: TGTGCCAGTAGCCCTCAAGGGGCGGAGCAGTTCTTC; CDR3aa: CASSPQGAEQFF
j_gene: TRBJ2-7; v_gene: TRBV6-4; abundance: -; len: 16; d_gene: TRBD1; CDR3nt: TGTGCCAGCATTAGCCGGGACAGGGGCAGCTCCTACGAGCAGTACTTC; CDR3aa: CASISRDRGSSYEQYF
j_gene: TRBJ1-1; v_gene: TRBV15; abundance: -; len: 15; d_gene: -; CDR3nt: TGTGCCACCAGCGCCAGGATAATAGCGGATACTGAAGCTTTCTTT; CDR3aa: CATSARIIADTEAFF
j_gene: TRBJ1-1; v_gene: TRBV5-6; abundance: -; len: 14; d_gene: TRBD1; CDR3nt: TGTGCCAGCAGCCAAGGACAGGGGATTAAACGGGCTTTCTTT; CDR3aa: CASSQGQGIKRAFF